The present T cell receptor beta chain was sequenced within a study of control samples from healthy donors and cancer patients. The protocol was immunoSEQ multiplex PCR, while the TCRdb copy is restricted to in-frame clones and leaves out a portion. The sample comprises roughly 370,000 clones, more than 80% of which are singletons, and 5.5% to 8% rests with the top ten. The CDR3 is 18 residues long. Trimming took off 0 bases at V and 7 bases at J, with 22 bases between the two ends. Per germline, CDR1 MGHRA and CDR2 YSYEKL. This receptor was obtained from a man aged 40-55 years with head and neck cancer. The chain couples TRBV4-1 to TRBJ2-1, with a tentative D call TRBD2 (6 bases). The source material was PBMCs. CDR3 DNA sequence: TGCGCCAGCAGCCAAGATCGAAAGGGGTGGCAAGGGAGGAATGAGCAGTTCTTC. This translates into CASSQDRKGWQGRNEQFF.